This entry features one TCR beta chain sequence. Its specificity is unknown. This record belongs to a study of T cell responses to AZD1222 COVID-19 vaccine. Study conclusions and caveats: In the spike-specific TCR repertoire, nearly half reportedly target unmutated variant regions. Clonal diversity may have been underestimated, and the donors were mostly white British, with more females than males. Repertoires were collected only later (after the peak T cell response had occurred). The number of AZD1222 recipients seropositive at baseline was only six.

Using immunoSEQ multiplex PCR, the repertoire was profiled, and TCRdb retains in-frame clones only, with some absent. The sample shows 150,000 to 200,000 clones, roughly nine tenths of them seen only once. The CDR3 consists of 15 residues. Germline lookup yields CDR1 SGHRS and CDR2 YFSETQ. With 0 bases removed from V and 0 bases from J, the gap between germline ends came to 7 bases. V usage is TRBV5-1 and J usage is TRBJ1-3; possible D gene TRBD1, 5 bases. This clonotype was obtained from an adult in good health. The sample in question was peripheral blood, obtained on day 0 of AZD1222 vaccination. The CDR3 loop is CASSLGQTSGNTIYF. Written as DNA, the CDR3 is TGCGCCAGCAGCTTGGGACAGACCTCTGGAAACACCATATATTTT.